The subject of this entry is one TCR beta chain. This likely reflects a read error, since a far larger clone is one base away. This record belongs to a study of regulatory T cells in long-lasting Graves disease. Construction of the TCR beta libraries employed iRepertoire HTBI primers in conjunction with Arm-PCR of CDR3 regions. One entry per CDR3 protein results from TCRdb running MiXCR on the multiplex PCR reads. The data show 400,000 to 500,000 distinct CDR3 sequences, about 17% seen once. Germline loops: CDR1 MDHEN, CDR2 SYDVKM. The CDR3 has 18 residues. Germline trimming cut 4 bases from V and 6 bases from J; bases unmatched to any gene: 20. Sample time point: newly diagnosed GD, antithyroid drugs for less than 3 months. RNA extracted from PBMCs served as the sequencing template. This sample was also put to use in a study of T cells in Graves' hyperthyroidism and ophthalmopathy.

The source material was peripheral blood mononuclear cells (PBMCs), sampled at new diagnosis, from a patient treated with antithyroid drugs. This TCR was recovered from a woman between 25 and 40 years old with Graves disease. The rearrangement uses TRBV28 and TRBJ1-2, with 7 nucleotides matching TRBD1. CDR3 in amino acids: CASSSLSGTDFSGDGYTF. The CDR3 bases are TGTGCCAGCAGTTCCCTCTCCGGGACAGATTTCTCCGGAGATGGCTACACCTTC.